This entry lists 28 T cell receptor beta chains sequenced from one sample in a study of cytomegalovirus exposure and HLA in healthy donors (dated by TCRdb to 2017 to 2019). Libraries were built with the immunoSEQ multiplex PCR assay. The multiplex PCR relied on a mix of 60 forward primers for TCR Vbeta segments and 13 reverse primers for TCR Jbeta segments. TCRdb stores this immuneACCESS table with in-frame sequences only. Part of the clones is absent; in the studies checked, under half of the shortfall reflects unresolved V genes, and no reason is known for the rest. Counted in this sample were roughly 170,000 clones; approximately 80% of them appeared once. The top ten clones comprise about 1.5% of the sample. Sequencing used PBMCs. Receptor source: a woman aged 25-40 years in good health and CMV-seronegative.

The chain uses TRBV19 and TRBJ1-1; D not resolved. Trimming pared 11 bases from V and 3 bases from J, leaving 19 bases between. The germline V gene has CDR1 LNHDA and CDR2 SQIVND (reference sequence). The CDR3 has 14 residues. As DNA, the CDR3 is TGTGCCGCCCACTCGGGTAGTATGTACACTGAAGCTTTCTTT. It yields the protein CAAHSGSMYTEAFF.

The gene calls are TRBV7-8 and TRBJ2-3; TRBD2 matches at 9 bases. The CDR3 has 17 amino acids. The germline CDR1 and CDR2 sequences are SGHVS and FQNEAQ. V shed 1 base, J shed 6 bases, and the junction held 11 bases outside the gene matches. CDR3 in DNA: TGTGCCAGCAGCTTAGGCCTACGGGCGGGGGGGCCTGATACGCAGTATTTT. The encoded protein is CASSLGLRAGGPDTQYF.

With respect to this clone: The junction and the germline gene differ at one end; a read error may be behind it. The V call is TRBV7-3, the J call TRBJ2-3; 9 positions match TRBD2. Germline CDR1 SGHTA, CDR2 FQGTGA. The CDR3 runs 14 residues. The CDR3 here is CASSSGTSRDTQYF. The CDR3 nucleotides read TGTGCCAGCAGCTCTGGGACTAGCAGAGATACGCAGTATTTT.

V usage is TRBV28 and J usage is TRBJ2-4; a possible D gene is TRBD1 (6 bases). In germline, CDR1 is MDHEN, CDR2 SYDVKM. CDR3 length equals 16 residues. Trimming removed 3 bases at V and 0 bases at J, with 12 bases between. CDR3 coding DNA: TGTGCCAGCAGTTTGGGGCAGGGGCTAGCCAAAAACATTCAGTACTTC. Its protein is CASSLGQGLAKNIQYF.

V and J are TRBV9 and TRBJ1-2, with D unresolved. The CDR3 length is 13 residues. The V gene lost 0 bases and the J gene lost 5 bases, with 8 bases spanning the gap. Germline V gives CDR1 SGDLS, CDR2 YYNGEE. In nucleotides, the CDR3 is TGTGCCAGCAGCGTAGACTCGACTTATGGCTACACCTTC. Protein: CASSVDSTYGYTF.

V is TRBV9 and J is TRBJ2-7; D might be TRBD2 (5 bases). Germline V gives CDR1 SGDLS, CDR2 YYNGEE. V was pared by 0 bases and J by 4 bases, with 11 bases between. The CDR3 length is 14 residues. The CDR3 is CASSVAGGNYEQYF. The CDR3 nucleotides are TGTGCCAGCAGCGTAGCTGGAGGAAATTACGAGCAGTACTTC.

The rearrangement uses TRBV4-2 and TRBJ1-5, with 9 bases fitting TRBD1. Unmatched junction bases numbered 7, after V lost 4 bases and J lost 3 bases. The length of the CDR3 is 16 residues. Germline V gene lookup returns CDR1 LGHNA and CDR2 YNFKEQ. The CDR3 loop reads CASSPGQGGYNQPQHF. CDR3 DNA sequence: TGTGCCAGCAGCCCGGGACAGGGAGGGTACAATCAGCCCCAGCATTTT.

The chain has TRBV6-1 and TRBJ2-7; TRBD1 matches 9 bases. Germline-derived CDR1 and CDR2 are MNHNS and SASEGT. This CDR3 is built from 15 residues. Unmatched junction bases numbered 2, after V lost 2 bases and J lost 0 bases. The DNA of the CDR3 is TGTGCCAGCAGTGAACGGGACAGGGTCTCCTACGAGCAGTACTTC. Protein sequence: CASSERDRVSYEQYF.

This rearrangement joins TRBV11-2 to TRBJ1-2; unclear D gene. Germline V gives CDR1 SGHAT, CDR2 FQNNGV. This CDR3 contains 16 residues. V was trimmed by 0 bases and J by 7 bases, leaving 18 bases between them. This CDR3 is CASSLDSLYGPGGYTF. The CDR3 nucleotides are TGTGCCAGCAGCTTAGATTCTCTTTACGGTCCGGGTGGCTACACCTTC. Using reference TRBV11-2 and TRBJ1-2 for the parts outside the CDR3, the full variable domain is EAGVAQSPRYKIIEKRQSVAFWCNPISGHATLYWYQQILGQGPKLLIQFQNNGVVDDSQLPKDRFSAERLKGVDSTLKIQPAKLEDSAVYLCASSLDSLYGPGGYTFGSGTRLTVV.

This chain links TRBV29-1 with TRBJ2-7; 9 nucleotides agree with TRBD2. This CDR3 region has 14 residues. The V gene's germline CDR1 is SQVTM and CDR2 ANQGSEA. With 4 bases clipped from V and 2 bases from J, the junction kept 6 bases outside the gene matches. The CDR3 is CSVVDRGRAYEQYF. The CDR3 DNA is TGCAGCGTTGTAGATCGCGGGAGGGCCTACGAGCAGTACTTC.

In this sample, this clone turned up a few times. The rearrangement links TRBV5-1 to TRBJ2-7, with D perhaps TRBD2 (7 bases). This CDR3 is 13 amino acids long. Germline CDR1 reads SGHRS; CDR2 reads YFSETQ. Trimming took off 4 bases at V and 3 bases at J, with 11 bases between the two ends. CDR3 sequence: CASSGGAVYEQYF. In DNA form, the CDR3 reads TGCGCCAGCAGCGGGGGGGCCGTCTACGAGCAGTACTTC. The entire variable domain, with the rest obtained from reference TRBV5-1 and TRBJ2-7, is as follows: KAGVTQTPRYLIKTRGQQVTLSCSPISGHRSVSWYQQTPGQGLQFLFEYFSETQRNKGNFPGRFSGRQFSNSRSEMNVSTLELGDSALYLCASSGGAVYEQYFGPGTRLTVT.

The gene calls are TRBV28 and TRBJ1-1; 10 bases are a match to TRBD1. Germline V gene lookup returns CDR1 MDHEN and CDR2 SYDVKM. The CDR3 extends over 16 amino acids. After removal of 5 bases from V and 4 bases from J, the junction contained 10 bases not matched to a gene. The CDR3: CASSPPRTGGSTEAFF. Written as DNA, the CDR3 is TGTGCCAGCAGTCCACCTAGGACAGGGGGGAGCACTGAAGCTTTCTTT.

The chain uses TRBV19 and TRBJ2-7; 11 bases align to TRBD1. CDR1 is LNHDA and CDR2 is SQIVND in the germline V gene (reference sequence). This CDR3 has 16 amino acids. The J segment lost 1 base and the V segment lost 6 bases, leaving 8 bases of the junction unmatched. The CDR3 loop is CASSPRDRGWSYEQYF. The CDR3 nucleotides read TGTGCCAGTAGCCCCCGGGACAGGGGGTGGTCCTACGAGCAGTACTTC.

V usage is TRBV29-1 and J usage is TRBJ1-2, with D perhaps matching TRBD1 (5 bases). Germline CDR1 is SQVTM and CDR2 is ANQGSEA. V was pared by 7 bases and J by 6 bases, with 18 bases between. This CDR3 region has 13 residues. The CDR3 DNA follows: TGCAGCGCTGAGCGTAGGGGATCAGATGGCTACACCTTC. It encodes CSAERRGSDGYTF.

The CDR3 sequence is CASHPAGGGIAHEQYF. In DNA form, the CDR3 reads TGTGCCAGCCATCCCGCGGGGGGCGGGATTGCCCACGAGCAGTACTTC. The gene calls are TRBV5-4 and TRBJ2-7; 8 bases are shared with TRBD2. V gave up 7 bases and J gave up 5 bases; unmatched junction bases: 17. Germline V gives CDR1 SGHNT, CDR2 YYREEE (reference sequence). The CDR3 totals 16 residues.

This clone was seen more than once but under ten times. The rearrangement links TRBV4-1 to TRBJ1-2; 10 positions match TRBD1. This CDR3 contains 17 residues. V was pared by 5 bases and J by 8 bases, with 17 bases of the junction left unmatched. Germline V gene sequence: CDR1 MGHRA, CDR2 YSYEKL. This chain's CDR3 is CASSNLLAGTGEGGYTF. The CDR3 DNA reads TGCGCCAGCAGCAATCTTTTGGCCGGGACAGGGGAGGGAGGCTACACCTTC.

This chain connects TRBV4-1 to TRBJ2-7, with D possibly being TRBD2 (6 bases). Trimming pared 4 bases from V and 3 bases from J, leaving 13 bases between. In germline, CDR1 is MGHRA, CDR2 YSYEKL. This CDR3 contains 14 residues. CDR3 nucleotide sequence: TGCGCCAGCAGCCTTTATCACGGGGGCTACGAGCAGTACTTC. The encoded protein is CASSLYHGGYEQYF.

V gene TRBV13 combines with J gene TRBJ1-2, with a weak D call TRBD1 (6 bases). V was pared by 5 bases and J by 6 bases, with 13 bases between. The germline CDR1 and CDR2 sequences are PRHDT and FYEKMQ (reference sequence). The CDR3 extends over 13 amino acids. CDR3 DNA: TGTGCCAGCAGCCTCGGGACACCTGATGGCTACACCTTC. This codes for CASSLGTPDGYTF.

The CDR3 loop reads CASSLGRGGAFF. In DNA form, the CDR3 reads TGTGCCAGCAGCTTAGGGAGAGGAGGGGCTTTCTTT. The chain combines TRBV7-8 with TRBJ1-1; D call uncertain. The CDR3 loop spans 12 amino acids. The V and J ends lost 1 base and 11 bases respectively, with 11 bases between them. Germline assignment: CDR1 SGHVS and CDR2 FQNEAQ.

This clone was seen a handful of times. V usage is TRBV9 and J usage is TRBJ1-3; D perhaps matches TRBD1 (5 bases). V lost 4 bases, J lost 0 bases, and 20 bases lay in between. The CDR3 runs 18 residues. Germline lookup yields CDR1 SGDLS and CDR2 YYNGEE. The CDR3 nucleotides read TGTGCCAGCAGCCAATCCTATCTGACAGAGAGCTCTGGAAACACCATATATTTT. It codes for CASSQSYLTESSGNTIYF. The full variable domain, with the rest looked up from reference TRBV9 and TRBJ1-3, is DSGVTQTPKHLITATGQRVTLRCSPRSGDLSVYWYQQSLDQGLQFLIQYYNGEERAKGNILERFSAQQFPDLHSELNLSSLELGDSALYFCASSQSYLTESSGNTIYFGEGSWLTVV.

The V gene is TRBV5-6, the J gene TRBJ2-1; TRBD2 matches 11 bases. The germline CDR1 and CDR2 sequences are SGHDT and YYEEEE. Trimming removed 4 bases from V and 8 bases from J; junction bases left unmatched: 8. This CDR3 region has 15 residues. CDR3 nucleotide sequence: TGTGCCAGCAGCCCCTCGACTAGCGGGATCCATGAGCAGTTCTTC. This encodes CASSPSTSGIHEQFF.

This chain connects TRBV4-1 to TRBJ1-2; 9 nucleotides align to TRBD1. V was pared by 4 bases and J by 4 bases, with 4 bases of the junction left unmatched. The CDR3 totals 14 residues. Germline CDR1 reads MGHRA; CDR2 reads YSYEKL. The CDR3 sequence is CASSPTGGGYGYTF. DNA for the CDR3: TGCGCCAGCAGCCCCACAGGGGGCGGCTATGGCTACACCTTC.

This clone was recorded a few times. Written as DNA, the CDR3 is TGTGCCAGCAGATCCGCCGCGGGGCAGAATGAAAAACTGTTTTTT. Translating it yields CASRSAAGQNEKLFF. The chain couples TRBV6-6 to TRBJ1-4, with D maybe TRBD1 (5 bases). The CDR3 totals 15 residues. V dropped 6 bases and J dropped 5 bases, with 16 bases sitting between them. Germline-derived CDR1 and CDR2 are MNHNY and SVGAGI (reference sequence).

V gene TRBV7-6 combines with J gene TRBJ2-1; 13 bases map to TRBD2. Germline CDR1 SGHVS, CDR2 FNYEAQ. After removal of 2 bases from V and 0 bases from J, the junction contained 4 bases not matched to a gene. This CDR3 is 18 amino acids long. The CDR3 nucleotides read TGTGCCAGCAGCTTAAGGACTAGCGGGAGTATCTCCTACAATGAGCAGTTCTTC. Translated, it gives CASSLRTSGSISYNEQFF.

The chain is built from TRBV28 and TRBJ1-2, with D possibly matching TRBD1 (5 bases). This CDR3 contains 13 residues. Germline V gene data show CDR1 as MDHEN and CDR2 as SYDVKM. The ends were cut back, 1 base at V and 4 bases at J, with 7 bases in the middle. As DNA, the CDR3 is TGTGCCAGCAGTTTATCAGGGTCCTATGGCTACACCTTC. Encoded protein: CASSLSGSYGYTF.

This chain joins TRBV9 and TRBJ2-4; 7 bases fit TRBD2. After removal of 5 bases from V and 6 bases from J, the junction contained 8 bases not matched to a gene. Per germline, CDR1 SGDLS and CDR2 YYNGEE. The CDR3 sequence is 14 residues long. CDR3 DNA: TGTGCCAGCAGTGGGGGAGGGCCGGGAAACATTCAGTACTTC. Protein product: CASSGGGPGNIQYF.

The chain employs TRBV27 and TRBJ1-3, with a tentative D call TRBD1 (5 bases). V lost 0 bases and J 4 bases, leaving 10 bases between the germline ends. The CDR3 extends over 15 amino acids. Per germline, CDR1 MNHEY and CDR2 SMNVEV (reference sequence). CDR3 in amino acids: CASSLSAGLGNTIYF. The CDR3 bases are TGTGCCAGCAGTTTATCGGCAGGGTTGGGAAACACCATATATTTT.

The chain joins TRBV9 to TRBJ2-2; 8 bases are a match to TRBD1. The CDR3 length is 16 residues. Germline CDR1 is SGDLS and CDR2 is YYNGEE. V dropped 4 bases and J dropped 8; count of bases not matched to a gene: 13. In nucleotides, the CDR3 is TGTGCCAGCAGCCCAGGGGGCCTAGCTTTACCGGGGGAGCTGTTTTTT. It translates to CASSPGGLALPGELFF. Variable domain in full (rest from reference TRBV9 and TRBJ2-2): DSGVTQTPKHLITATGQRVTLRCSPRSGDLSVYWYQQSLDQGLQFLIQYYNGEERAKGNILERFSAQQFPDLHSELNLSSLELGDSALYFCASSPGGLALPGELFFGEGSRLTVL.